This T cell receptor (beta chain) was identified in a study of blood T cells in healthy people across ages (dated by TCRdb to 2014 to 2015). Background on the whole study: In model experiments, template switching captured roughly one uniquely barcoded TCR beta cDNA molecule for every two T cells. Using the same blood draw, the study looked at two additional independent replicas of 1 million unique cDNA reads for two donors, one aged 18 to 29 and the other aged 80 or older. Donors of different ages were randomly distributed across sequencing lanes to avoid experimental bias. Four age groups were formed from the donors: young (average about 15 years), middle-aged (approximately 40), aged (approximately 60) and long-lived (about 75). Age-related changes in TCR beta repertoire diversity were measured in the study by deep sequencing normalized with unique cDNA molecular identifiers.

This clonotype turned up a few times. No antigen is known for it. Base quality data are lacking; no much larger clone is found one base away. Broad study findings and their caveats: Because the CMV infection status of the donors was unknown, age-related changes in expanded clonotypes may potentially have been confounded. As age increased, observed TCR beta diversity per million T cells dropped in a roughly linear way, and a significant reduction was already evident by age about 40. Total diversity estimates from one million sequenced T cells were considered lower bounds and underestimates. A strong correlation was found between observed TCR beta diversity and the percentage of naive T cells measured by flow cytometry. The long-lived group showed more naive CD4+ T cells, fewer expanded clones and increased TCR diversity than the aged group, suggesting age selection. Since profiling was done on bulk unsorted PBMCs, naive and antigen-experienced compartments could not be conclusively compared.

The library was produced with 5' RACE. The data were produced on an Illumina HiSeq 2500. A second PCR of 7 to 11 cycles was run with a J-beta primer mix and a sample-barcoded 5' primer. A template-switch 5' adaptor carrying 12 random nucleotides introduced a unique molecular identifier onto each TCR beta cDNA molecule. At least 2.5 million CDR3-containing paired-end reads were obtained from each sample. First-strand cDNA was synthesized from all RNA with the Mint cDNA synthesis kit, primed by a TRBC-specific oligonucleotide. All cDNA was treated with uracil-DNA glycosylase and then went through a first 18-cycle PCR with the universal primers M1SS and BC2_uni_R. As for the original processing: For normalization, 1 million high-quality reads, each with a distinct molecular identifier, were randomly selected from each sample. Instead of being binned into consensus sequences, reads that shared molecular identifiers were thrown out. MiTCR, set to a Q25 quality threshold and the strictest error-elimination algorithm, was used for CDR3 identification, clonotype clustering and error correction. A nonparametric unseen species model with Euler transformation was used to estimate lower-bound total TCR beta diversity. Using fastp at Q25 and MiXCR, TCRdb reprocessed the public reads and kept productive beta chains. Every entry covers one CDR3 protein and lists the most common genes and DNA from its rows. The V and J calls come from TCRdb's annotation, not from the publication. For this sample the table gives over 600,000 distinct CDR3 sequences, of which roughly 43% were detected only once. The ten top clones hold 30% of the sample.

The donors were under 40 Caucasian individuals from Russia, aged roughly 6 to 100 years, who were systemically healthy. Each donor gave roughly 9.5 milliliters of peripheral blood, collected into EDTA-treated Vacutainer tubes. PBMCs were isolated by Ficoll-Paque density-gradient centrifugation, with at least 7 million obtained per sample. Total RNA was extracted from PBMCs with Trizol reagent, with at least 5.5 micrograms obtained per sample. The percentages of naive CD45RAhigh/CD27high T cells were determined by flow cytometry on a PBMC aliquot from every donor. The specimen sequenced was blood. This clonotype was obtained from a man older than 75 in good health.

The CDR3 has the sequence CASSEIFLAGASTDTQYF. The nucleotide sequence reads TGTGCCAGCAGTGAAATTTTCCTAGCGGGAGCTAGCACAGATACGCAGTATTTT. The chain uses TRBV6-1 and TRBJ2-3; 10 of the junction bases match TRBD2. Unmatched junction bases come to 8, with V trimmed by 2 bases and J by 0 bases. There are 18 amino acids in the CDR3, from cysteine to phenylalanine inclusive. The sequence is cut down to CDR3 DNA, 54 bases in frame from base 1. From a lookup of the germline V gene, CDR1 and CDR2 are MNHNS and SASEGT.